These 6 T cell receptor beta chains were all obtained from the same sample, sequenced in a study of CD4 T cells in relation to SARS-CoV-2 and coronaviruses. These TCRs are of unknown antigen specificity. Profiled with immunoSEQ multiplex PCR; TCRdb holds only in-frame clones, not every one. There are under 25,000 clones in the sample; about four fifths occur only once, and more than 11% lies in the top ten. The unexposed donors gave CD4+ T cells in about 2011-2018, prior to COVID-19. The cells were cultured for 10 days before CD4+ T cells were isolated. The specimen sequenced was CD4+ T cells from PBMCs, cultured in vitro. The receptors were gathered from a human donor in good health.

The chain combines TRBV7-9 with TRBJ2-7; no clear D. The CDR3 length is 14 residues. CDR1 and CDR2 from the germline V gene are SEHNR and FQNEAQ (reference sequence). Trimming stripped 2 bases from V and 2 bases from J, with 10 bases between. The CDR3 protein is CASSLRQNPYEQYF. CDR3 nucleotides: TGTGCCAGCAGCTTACGCCAGAACCCCTACGAGCAGTACTTC.

This clone showed up just once. The V gene is TRBV5-4, the J gene TRBJ2-1; TRBD1 matches at 9 bases. The CDR3 spans 16 residues. Germline CDR1 reads SGHNT; CDR2 reads YYREEE (reference sequence). V lost 0 bases to trimming and J lost 10 bases; unmatched junction nucleotides: 11. The CDR3 sequence is CASSLATGDRAREQFF. As DNA, the CDR3 is TGTGCCAGCAGCTTGGCGACGGGGGACAGGGCGAGAGAGCAGTTCTTC.

The genes are TRBV5-1 and TRBJ2-5; a possible D gene is TRBD2 (5 bases). This CDR3 contains 17 residues. From germline, CDR1 is SGHRS and CDR2 YFSETQ. The V and J ends lost 2 bases and 3 bases respectively, with 20 bases between them. Here the CDR3 DNA reads TGCGCCAGCAGCTTCCGGGCGGGTTCGTCTAAGAAAGAGACCCAGTACTTC. Its translation: CASSFRAGSSKKETQYF.

V gene TRBV5-6 combines with J gene TRBJ2-2; TRBD2 matches 12 bases. Germline values: CDR1 SGHDT, CDR2 YYEEEE. The V and J ends lost 2 bases and 0 bases, in that order; junction bases with no gene match: 5. The CDR3 sequence is 18 residues long. The DNA of the CDR3 is TGTGCCAGCAGCTTTTCCGGACTAGCGGGGACGAACACCGGGGAGCTGTTTTTT. Translated, it gives CASSFSGLAGTNTGELFF.

The chain uses TRBV30 and TRBJ2-5; D might be TRBD1 (5 bases). This CDR3 is 15 amino acids long. Germline-derived CDR1 and CDR2 are GTSNPN and SVGIG (reference sequence). Trimming took 0 bases from V and 5 from J, leaving 16 bases between them. CDR3 region: CAWSVPRVGDETQYF. CDR3 nucleotides: TGTGCCTGGAGTGTCCCCAGGGTTGGAGACGAGACCCAGTACTTC. Full variable domain (missing parts from reference TRBV30 and TRBJ2-5): SQTIHQWPATLVQPVGSPLSLECTVEGTSNPNLYWYRQAAGRGLQLLFYSVGIGQISSEVPQNLSASRPQDRQFILSSKKLLLSDSGFYLCAWSVPRVGDETQYFGPGTRLLVL.

This clone was observed a handful of times. V and J are TRBV4-1 and TRBJ1-5; D is unresolved. Deletions cut 4 bases from V and 4 bases from J, with 11 bases between. CDR1 MGHRA and CDR2 YSYEKL come from the germline V gene. The CDR3 loop spans 14 amino acids. The CDR3 here is CASSLRVLNQPQHF. DNA for the CDR3: TGCGCCAGCAGCCTACGTGTTCTAAATCAGCCCCAGCATTTT.